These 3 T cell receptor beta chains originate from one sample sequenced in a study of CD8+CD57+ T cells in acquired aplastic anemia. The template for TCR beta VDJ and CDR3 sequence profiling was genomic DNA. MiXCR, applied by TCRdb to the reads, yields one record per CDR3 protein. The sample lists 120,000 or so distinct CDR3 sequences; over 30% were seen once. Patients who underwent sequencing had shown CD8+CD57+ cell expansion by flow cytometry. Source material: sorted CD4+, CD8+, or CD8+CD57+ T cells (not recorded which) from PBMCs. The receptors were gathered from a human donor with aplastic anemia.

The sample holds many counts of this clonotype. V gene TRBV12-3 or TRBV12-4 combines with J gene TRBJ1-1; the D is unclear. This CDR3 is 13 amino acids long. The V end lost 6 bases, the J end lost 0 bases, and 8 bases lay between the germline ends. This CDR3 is CASSVNMNTEAFF. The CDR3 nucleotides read TGTGCCAGCAGCGTTAACATGAACACTGAAGCTTTCTTT.

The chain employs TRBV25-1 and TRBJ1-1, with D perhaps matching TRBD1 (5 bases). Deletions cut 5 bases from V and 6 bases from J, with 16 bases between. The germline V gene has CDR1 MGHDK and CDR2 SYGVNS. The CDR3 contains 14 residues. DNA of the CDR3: TGTGCCAGCAGTCCGGTCCAAGGGGAAGCTGAAGCTTTCTTT. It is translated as CASSPVQGEAEAFF.

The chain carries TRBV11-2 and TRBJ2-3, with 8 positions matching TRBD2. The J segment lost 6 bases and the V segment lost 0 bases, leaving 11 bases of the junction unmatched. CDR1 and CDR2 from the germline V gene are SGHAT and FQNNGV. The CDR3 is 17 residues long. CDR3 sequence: CASSLEGRVAGTDTQYF. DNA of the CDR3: TGTGCCAGCAGCTTAGAAGGTCGAGTAGCGGGGACCGATACGCAGTATTTT.